The 30 T cell receptor beta chains below were found in one sample sequenced in a study of long-term antiretroviral therapy in people with HIV. With survey level as its setting, the immunoSEQ assay was v3.0. Clones were read by immunoSEQ multiplex PCR, and TCRdb kept only the in-frame ones, dropping some. Among roughly 38,000 clones, approximately 80% were seen once, and the ten largest hold about 5.8%. The sequences come from unsorted PBMCs, collected 3.4 years after starting antiretroviral therapy. The receptors were gathered from a man aged 30-40 years with HIV.

The rearrangement uses TRBV9 and TRBJ2-2; D not certain. The CDR3 runs 14 residues. Trimming removed 0 bases from V and 7 bases from J, with 10 bases in between. Germline-derived CDR1 and CDR2 are SGDLS and YYNGEE. Here the CDR3 reads CASSVVATDGELFF. DNA of the CDR3: TGTGCCAGCAGCGTAGTCGCCACGGACGGGGAGCTGTTTTTT.

This chain uses TRBV7-9 with TRBJ1-2; D ambiguous. CDR1 and CDR2 from the germline V gene are SEHNR and FQNEAQ (reference sequence). The CDR3 covers 15 residues. V was pared by 1 base and J by 3 bases, with 12 bases between. CDR3 residues: CASSLGAESYYGYTF. CDR3 nucleotide sequence: TGTGCCAGCAGCTTAGGGGCCGAGAGCTACTATGGCTACACCTTC.

The CDR3 protein is CASSREGASNQPQHF. DNA of the CDR3: TGTGCCAGTTCCCGGGAGGGGGCCAGCAATCAGCCCCAGCATTTT. The chain combines TRBV19 with TRBJ1-5, with 7 bases that match TRBD1. Per the germline V gene, CDR1 is LNHDA and CDR2 is SQIVND (reference sequence). The CDR3 sequence is 15 residues long. V lost 8 bases to trimming and J lost 1 base; unmatched junction nucleotides: 8. Looking up the rest from reference TRBV19 and TRBJ1-5 gives the full variable domain: DGGITQSPKYLFRKEGQNVTLSCEQNLNHDAMYWYRQDPGQGLRLIYYSQIVNDFQKGDIAEGYSVSREKKESFPLTVTSAQKNPTAFYLCASSREGASNQPQHFGDGTRLSIL.

V usage is TRBV28 and J usage is TRBJ2-7; D unclear. CDR1 and CDR2 from the germline V gene are MDHEN and SYDVKM. The CDR3 has 15 amino acids. V dropped 6 bases and J dropped 2 bases, with 17 bases sitting between them. The CDR3 sequence is CASRRSGFGAYEQYF. In DNA, the CDR3 is TGTGCCAGCAGGAGGAGTGGGTTTGGGGCCTACGAGCAGTACTTC. Looking up the rest from reference TRBV28 and TRBJ2-7 gives the full variable domain: DVKVTQSSRYLVKRTGEKVFLECVQDMDHENMFWYRQDPGLGLRLIYFSYDVKMKEKGDIPEGYSVSREKKERFSLILESASTNQTSMYLCASRRSGFGAYEQYFGPGTRLTVT.

The chain links TRBV29-1 to TRBJ2-7; 11 positions match TRBD2. This CDR3 is built from 14 residues. V shed 3 bases and J 2 bases; nucleotides not matched to a gene: 3. Germline V gene data show CDR1 as SQVTM and CDR2 as ANQGSEA. The CDR3 region is CSVELAGGTYEQYF. DNA of the CDR3: TGCAGCGTTGAGCTAGCGGGAGGTACCTACGAGCAGTACTTC.

The gene calls are TRBV19 and TRBJ2-7; TRBD2 matches at 8 bases. V shed 4 bases and J 5 bases; nucleotides not matched to a gene: 10. This CDR3 has 15 amino acids. Germline V lookup: CDR1 LNHDA, CDR2 SQIVND (reference sequence). CDR3: CASSSPASGFHEQYF. The CDR3 DNA reads TGTGCCAGTAGTAGTCCGGCTAGCGGGTTCCACGAGCAGTACTTC.

This clone was observed a handful of times. V gene TRBV6-5 combines with J gene TRBJ2-2; a weak D match, TRBD1 (6 bases). Germline CDR1 MNHEY, CDR2 SVGAGI. This CDR3 comprises 15 residues. Trimming pared 6 bases from V and 0 bases from J, leaving 11 bases between. The CDR3 sequence is CASRKDSTNTGELFF. Here the CDR3 DNA reads TGTGCCAGCAGGAAGGACAGCACGAACACCGGGGAGCTGTTTTTT.

The chain recombines TRBV7-9 with TRBJ1-3; the D gene is possibly TRBD1 (5 bases). Trimming cost V 5 bases and J 0 bases, with 11 bases left between them. The germline CDR1 and CDR2 sequences are SEHNR and FQNEAQ (reference sequence). The length of the CDR3 is 15 residues. CDR3 nucleotides: TGTGCCAGCAGCCCGACAGTTACCTCTGGAAACACCATATATTTT. Encoded protein: CASSPTVTSGNTIYF.

This clone occurred a few times. V gene TRBV11-2 combines with J gene TRBJ2-7; tentative D call: TRBD2 (6 bases). This CDR3 has 15 amino acids. CDR1 is SGHAT, CDR2 FQNNGV, per germline. Trimming took off 4 bases at V and 2 bases at J, with 15 bases between the two ends. For the CDR3, the DNA is TGTGCCAGCAGCTCTCGACTAGAAGGGGCCTACGAGCAGTACTTC. The encoded protein is CASSSRLEGAYEQYF.

For the CDR3, the DNA is TGTGCCAGCAGCCATAGTCCAGGGGTGACTGAAGCTTTCTTT. Translating gives CASSHSPGVTEAFF. The V call is TRBV7-9, the J call TRBJ1-1, with D perhaps TRBD1 (6 bases). The germline V and J ends were trimmed by 5 bases and 5 bases, with 15 bases remaining between them. The CDR3 covers 14 residues. The germline V gene encodes CDR1 SEHNR and CDR2 FQNEAQ (reference sequence).

V gene TRBV5-1 combines with J gene TRBJ2-7; 9 nucleotides match TRBD2. The germline CDR1 and CDR2 sequences are SGHRS and YFSETQ. After removal of 3 bases from V and 6 bases from J, the junction contained 13 bases not matched to a gene. The CDR3 length is 16 residues. CDR3 amino acids: CASSSAPGLASPEQYF. The CDR3 DNA reads as TGCGCCAGCAGCTCGGCACCGGGACTAGCTTCTCCCGAGCAGTACTTC.

This rearrangement joins TRBV28 to TRBJ2-7, with 7 bases identical to TRBD1. Unmatched junction bases numbered 6, after V lost 1 base and J lost 3 bases. Per germline, CDR1 MDHEN and CDR2 SYDVKM. This CDR3 is built from 15 residues. The CDR3 sequence is CASSLFPGQDYEQYF. The DNA for the CDR3 is TGTGCCAGCAGTTTATTCCCCGGACAGGACTACGAGCAGTACTTC.

A few counts support this clone. This chain connects TRBV2 to TRBJ2-7; 8 bases are shared with TRBD2. The CDR3 loop spans 14 amino acids. CDR1 and CDR2 from the germline V gene are SNHLY and FYNNEI. After removal of 1 base from V and 7 bases from J, the junction contained 6 bases not matched to a gene. CDR3 in DNA: TGTGCCAGCAGTGAAGAGGCGGGAGGATTGGAGCAGTACTTC. Translating it yields CASSEEAGGLEQYF.

This chain connects TRBV4-1 to TRBJ2-3; TRBD1 matches at 7 bases. Unmatched junction bases numbered 4, after V lost 0 bases and J lost 7 bases. CDR3 length: 14 amino acids. In germline, CDR1 is MGHRA, CDR2 YSYEKL. CDR3 sequence: CASSQEGQLNTQYF. The CDR3 DNA sequence: TGCGCCAGCAGCCAAGAGGGACAGTTAAATACGCAGTATTTT.

The V call is TRBV28, the J call TRBJ2-7; D possibly corresponds to TRBD1 (5 bases). The CDR3 has 14 residues. Germline-derived CDR1 and CDR2 are MDHEN and SYDVKM. Trimming left V 3 bases short and J 2 bases short, with 11 bases between. Here the CDR3 reads CASSLGLEAYEQYF. DNA of the CDR3: TGTGCCAGCAGTTTGGGGCTAGAGGCCTACGAGCAGTACTTC.

The chain combines TRBV29-1 with TRBJ2-5; D may match TRBD1 or TRBD2 (5 bases each). The CDR3 contains 12 residues. The germline gives CDR1 SQVTM, CDR2 ANQGSEA. The ends were cut back, 6 bases at V and 5 bases at J, with 13 bases in the middle. CDR3 sequence reads: CSVRRGWETQYF. The CDR3 DNA sequence: TGCAGCGTCCGCCGGGGCTGGGAGACCCAGTACTTC.

The V call is TRBV28, the J call TRBJ1-1, with D hard to call. This CDR3 spans 13 amino acids. The ends were cut back, 5 bases at V and 0 bases at J, with 7 bases in the middle. Germline loops: CDR1 MDHEN, CDR2 SYDVKM. The CDR3 loop is CASSPWVNTEAFF. CDR3 bases: TGTGCCAGCAGTCCCTGGGTGAACACTGAAGCTTTCTTT. Variable domain in full (rest from reference TRBV28 and TRBJ1-1): DVKVTQSSRYLVKRTGEKVFLECVQDMDHENMFWYRQDPGLGLRLIYFSYDVKMKEKGDIPEGYSVSREKKERFSLILESASTNQTSMYLCASSPWVNTEAFFGQGTRLTVV.

The chain combines TRBV19 with TRBJ1-3, with 7 nucleotides matching TRBD1. V shed 5 bases, J shed 2 bases, and the junction held 9 bases outside the gene matches. The CDR3 extends over 16 amino acids. Germline V lookup: CDR1 LNHDA, CDR2 SQIVND (reference sequence). The CDR3 DNA reads TGTGCCAGTAGTCACAGGGGTGAAGGTGCTGGAAACACCATATATTTT. Protein sequence: CASSHRGEGAGNTIYF.

The chain couples TRBV27 to TRBJ2-7, with 9 positions matching TRBD2. Germline assignment: CDR1 MNHEY and CDR2 SMNVEV (reference sequence). The CDR3 is 13 amino acids. V shed 6 bases, J shed 2 bases, and the junction held 2 bases outside the gene matches. The CDR3 region has the DNA TGTGCCAGCAGGGGACTAGCTGCCTACGAGCAGTACTTC. This gives the protein CASRGLAAYEQYF.

The V call is TRBV7-2, the J call TRBJ2-2, with 8 bases fitting TRBD1. CDR3 length equals 16 residues. Germline CDR1 reads SGHTA; CDR2 reads FQGNSA. V lost 1 base, J lost 6 bases, and 7 bases stayed unmatched. The CDR3 loop reads CASSLVFYRGAGELFF. CDR3 nucleotides: TGTGCCAGCAGCTTAGTATTTTACAGGGGGGCCGGGGAGCTGTTTTTT.

The genes are TRBV28 and TRBJ2-3; D is possibly TRBD1 or TRBD2 (5 bases each). The CDR3 length is 14 residues. Germline assignment: CDR1 MDHEN and CDR2 SYDVKM. V lost 5 bases, J lost 4 bases, and 13 bases lay in between. DNA of the CDR3: TGTGCCAGCAGTCCAGGGACCCGCGCAGATACGCAGTATTTT. Residues: CASSPGTRADTQYF.

The chain couples TRBV6-1 to TRBJ1-5; D remains ambiguous. The germline V gene has CDR1 MNHNS and CDR2 SASEGT. V dropped 1 base and J dropped 4 bases, with 11 bases sitting between them. The CDR3 has 15 amino acids. CDR3 sequence: CASSEVLADNQPQHF. CDR3 in DNA: TGTGCCAGCAGTGAAGTTTTGGCGGATAATCAGCCCCAGCATTTT.

This chain joins TRBV14 and TRBJ2-3; 7 nucleotides agree with TRBD2. This CDR3 has 19 residues. Germline lookup yields CDR1 SGHDN and CDR2 FVKESK. With 0 bases clipped from V and 0 bases from J, the junction kept 12 bases outside the gene matches. The CDR3 DNA is TGTGCCAGCAGCCAAGATGGCCTCTCTAGCGGAATTAGCACAGATACGCAGTATTTT. Its translation: CASSQDGLSSGISTDTQYF.

This clone was observed a few times. The chain employs TRBV7-9 and TRBJ2-3; D is unresolved. Trimming cost V 8 bases and J 7 bases, with 16 bases left between them. Germline lookup yields CDR1 SEHNR and CDR2 FQNEAQ (reference sequence). CDR3 length: 13 amino acids. For the CDR3, the DNA is TGTGCCAGCCGATCTAAGGTTACCCATACGCAGTATTTT. Protein: CASRSKVTHTQYF.

The chain carries TRBV7-9 and TRBJ1-2; a weak D match, TRBD1 (6 bases). V lost 2 bases to trimming and J lost 5 bases, with 21 bases between them. The CDR3 totals 17 residues. CDR1 and CDR2 from the germline V gene are SEHNR and FQNEAQ (reference sequence). The CDR3 reads CASSLRETSGALYGYTF. The CDR3 region has the DNA TGTGCCAGCAGCTTAAGGGAAACGTCGGGGGCCCTATATGGCTACACCTTC.

The chain links TRBV7-2 to TRBJ2-7; the match to TRBD1 covers 9 bases. J was trimmed by 7 bases and V by 4 bases; bases with no gene match: 8. The length of the CDR3 is 14 residues. Germline lookup yields CDR1 SGHTA and CDR2 FQGNSA. CDR3: CASSSRTGAGEQYF. As DNA, the CDR3 is TGTGCCAGCAGCTCGCGGACAGGGGCGGGGGAGCAGTACTTC. Filled out from reference TRBV7-2 and TRBJ2-7, the complete variable domain reads GAGVSQSPSNKVTEKGKDVELRCDPISGHTALYWYRQSLGQGLEFLIYFQGNSAPDKSGLPSDRFSAERTGGSVSTLTIQRTQQEDSAVYLCASSSRTGAGEQYFGPGTRLTVT.

DNA of the CDR3: TGTGCCAGCAGCTGGTCGGCCAATGAGCAGTTCTTC. It is translated as CASSWSANEQFF. The chain has TRBV13 and TRBJ2-1; D is unresolved. The CDR3 is made up of 12 amino acids. Trimming took off 4 bases at V and 6 bases at J, with 7 bases between the two ends. CDR1 is PRHDT, CDR2 FYEKMQ, per germline (reference sequence). Full variable domain (missing parts from reference TRBV13 and TRBJ2-1): AAGVIQSPRHLIKEKRETATLKCYPIPRHDTVYWYQQGPGQDPQFLISFYEKMQSDKGSIPDRFSAQQFSDYHSELNMSSLELGDSALYFCASSWSANEQFFGPGTRLTVL.

V is TRBV4-3 and J is TRBJ2-7; D may correspond to TRBD1 or TRBD2 (5 bases each). The CDR3 extends over 14 amino acids. The germline CDR1 and CDR2 sequences are LGHNA and YSLEER. The ends were cut back, 0 bases at V and 5 bases at J, with 11 bases in the middle. Written as DNA, the CDR3 is TGCGCCAGCAGCCAAGAAAGAGGGGAAGACGAGCAGTACTTC. It specifies CASSQERGEDEQYF.

This clone was observed a few times. The V and J genes are TRBV4-1 and TRBJ2-1; the match to TRBD2 covers 9 bases. CDR1 and CDR2 from the germline V gene are MGHRA and YSYEKL. The CDR3 totals 15 residues. J gave up 7 bases and V 1 base, and 5 bases lay outside the gene matches. The CDR3 DNA reads as TGCGCCAGCAGCCAAGTAGCGGGAGTGAGAAATGAGCAGTTCTTC. Translation: CASSQVAGVRNEQFF.

This clone showed up just a few times. This chain connects TRBV5-1 to TRBJ2-7; TRBD2 matches 10 bases. V lost 0 bases and J lost 1; bases outside the gene matches: 4. Germline V gives CDR1 SGHRS, CDR2 YFSETQ. The CDR3 is 16 residues long. CDR3 protein: CASSLAGLAESYEQYF. The CDR3, as DNA: TGCGCCAGCAGCTTGGCCGGACTAGCGGAATCCTACGAGCAGTACTTC.